A single sample is the source of the 31 T cell receptor beta chains below, sequenced in a study of circulating and synovial CD4+ cells in juvenile arthritis. Produced via immunoSEQ multiplex PCR; TCRdb's table is partial and in-frame only. The data contain 2,700 or so clones, approximately 90% of them singletons. Sequenced input: HLA-DR+ CD4+ T cells from blood. This sample's subset: circulating pathogenic-like lymphocytes, sorted as HLA-DR+CD14-CD3+CD4+CD25low/- blood T cells. The receptors stem from a human donor with juvenile idiopathic arthritis.

The chain joins TRBV30 to TRBJ1-2; D is uncertain. The germline CDR1 and CDR2 sequences are GTSNPN and SVGIG (reference sequence). This CDR3 region has 15 residues. V was shortened by 2 bases and J by 7 bases, with 20 bases between the two germline ends. Here the CDR3 DNA reads TGTGCCTGGAGTCAGAGGGTGAAGGATCCCGGTGGCTACACCTTC. Translated, it gives CAWSQRVKDPGGYTF.

The rearrangement uses TRBV4-1 and TRBJ2-7, with D possibly being TRBD2 (6 bases). CDR3 length: 17 residues. Germline V gives CDR1 MGHRA, CDR2 YSYEKL. V was pared by 0 bases and J by 0 bases, with 15 bases between. CDR3 nucleotides: TGCGCCAGCAGCCAAGATTTGGAGGGGCTTTTCTCCTACGAGCAGTACTTC. Amino acid sequence: CASSQDLEGLFSYEQYF.

CDR3 coding DNA: TGTGCCAGCAGTTCCAGCTATGGCTACACCTTC. Encoded protein: CASSSSYGYTF. This chain joins TRBV25-1 and TRBJ1-2; D is unresolved. Per germline, CDR1 MGHDK and CDR2 SYGVNS. Trimming removed 5 bases at V and 4 bases at J, with 5 bases between. The CDR3 sequence is 11 residues long.

This CDR3 reads CASSMTSGSYNEQFF. The CDR3 region has the DNA TGTGCCAGTAGTATGACTAGCGGGAGCTACAATGAGCAGTTCTTC. The chain carries TRBV19 and TRBJ2-1; 12 bases map to TRBD2. The CDR3 has 15 amino acids. CDR1 and CDR2 from the germline V gene are LNHDA and SQIVND (reference sequence). The J segment lost 3 bases and the V segment lost 3 bases, leaving 0 bases of the junction unmatched.

CDR3: CAWRQNPKYYEQYF. CDR3 DNA sequence: TGTGCCTGGAGACAGAACCCTAAATACTACGAGCAGTACTTC. The rearrangement uses TRBV30 and TRBJ2-7; D gene uncertain. Germline CDR1 and CDR2: GTSNPN and SVGIG (reference sequence). Trimming took 3 bases from V and 3 from J, leaving 15 bases between them. This CDR3 is built from 14 residues.

The chain is built from TRBV5-1 and TRBJ2-2; a weak D match, TRBD1 (5 bases). The length of the CDR3 is 14 residues. Germline assignment: CDR1 SGHRS and CDR2 YFSETQ. V lost 7 bases, J lost 0 bases, and 10 bases lay in between. The CDR3 sequence: CASHDSPNTGELFF. For the CDR3, the DNA is TGCGCCAGCCACGACAGTCCGAACACCGGGGAGCTGTTTTTT.

This chain connects TRBV7-9 to TRBJ1-5, with D possibly being TRBD1 (6 bases). The CDR3 is 13 residues long. Germline V lookup: CDR1 SEHNR, CDR2 FQNEAQ (reference sequence). Trimming removed 3 bases from V and 7 bases from J, with 10 bases in between. This CDR3 reads CASSFATGQPQHF. DNA for the CDR3: TGTGCCAGCAGCTTCGCGACAGGCCAGCCCCAGCATTTT.

This chain links TRBV4-1 with TRBJ2-6, with D maybe TRBD1 (5 bases). Per germline, CDR1 MGHRA and CDR2 YSYEKL. CDR3 length: 18 residues. The V end lost 0 bases, the J end lost 3 bases, and 15 bases lay between the germline ends. The DNA for the CDR3 is TGCGCCAGCAGCCAAGACGACAGAGGATTAGTTGGGGCCAACGTCCTGACTTTC. It codes for CASSQDDRGLVGANVLTF.

The rearrangement uses TRBV6-6 and TRBJ1-2, with D tentatively TRBD1 (6 bases). V was clipped by 2 bases and J by 3 bases, with 10 bases between them. This CDR3 contains 14 residues. Germline V gene lookup returns CDR1 MNHNY and CDR2 SVGAGI (reference sequence). CDR3 amino acids: CASSYGQGYYGYTF. For the CDR3, the DNA is TGTGCCAGCAGTTACGGTCAGGGGTACTATGGCTACACCTTC.

CDR3 sequence: CASILQGADYGYTF. DNA of the CDR3: TGTGCCAGTATCCTACAGGGGGCAGACTATGGCTACACCTTC. The V gene is TRBV19, the J gene TRBJ1-2; 9 bases align to TRBD1. Trimming removed 7 bases from V and 3 bases from J; junction bases left unmatched: 6. This CDR3 contains 14 residues. Looked up from germline, CDR1 is LNHDA and CDR2 is SQIVND (reference sequence).

The chain couples TRBV6-6 to TRBJ1-5, with a tentative D call TRBD1 (5 bases). The CDR3 has 13 residues. Germline V gene lookup returns CDR1 MNHNY and CDR2 SVGAGI (reference sequence). Trimming stripped 4 bases from V and 7 bases from J, with 11 bases between. This CDR3 is CASSSAGRQPQHF. CDR3 coding DNA: TGTGCCAGCAGTTCCGCAGGGCGACAGCCCCAGCATTTT.

The count of this clone is one. This rearrangement joins TRBV5-6 to TRBJ2-3; the match to TRBD2 covers 11 bases. Germline V gene sequence: CDR1 SGHDT, CDR2 YYEEEE. There are 17 residues in the CDR3. Trimming removed 0 bases from V and 8 bases from J; junction bases left unmatched: 11. CDR3 region: CASSLGPSGGLQGTQYF. CDR3 nucleotides: TGTGCCAGCAGCTTGGGTCCTAGCGGGGGGCTTCAGGGTACGCAGTATTTT. Based on the CDR3 plus reference TRBV5-6 and TRBJ2-3, the full variable domain is DAGVTQSPTHLIKTRGQQVTLRCSPKSGHDTVSWYQQALGQGPQFIFQYYEEEERQRGNFPDRFSGHQFPNYSSELNVNALLLGDSALYLCASSLGPSGGLQGTQYFGPGTRLTVL.

The chain couples TRBV29-1 to TRBJ2-7; TRBD1 is a possible D gene (5 bases). The ends were cut back, 3 bases at V and 3 bases at J, with 9 bases in the middle. This CDR3 has 12 amino acids. From germline, CDR1 is SQVTM and CDR2 ANQGSEA. CDR3 sequence: CSVEQGSYEQYF. The CDR3 nucleotides read TGCAGCGTTGAGCAGGGAAGCTACGAGCAGTACTTC.

The chain uses TRBV7-9 and TRBJ1-1; a weak D match, TRBD1 (6 bases). Germline V CDR1 and CDR2: SEHNR, FQNEAQ (reference sequence). Trimming left V 7 bases short and J 3 bases short, with 18 bases between. The CDR3 totals 15 residues. The CDR3, as DNA: TGTGCCAGCACCCGCCGGGGGGGCTCGGACACTGAAGCTTTCTTT. Its translation is CASTRRGGSDTEAFF.

The J gene is TRBJ2-3, the V gene TRBV29-1, with TRBD2 matching over 12 bases. This CDR3 region has 15 residues. The germline gives CDR1 SQVTM, CDR2 ANQGSEA. The trim removed 7 bases at V and 5 bases at J, leaving 10 bases unmatched. The CDR3, as DNA: TGCAGCGCATACAGACTAGCGGGGGTCAAAGATACGCAGTATTTT. It yields the protein CSAYRLAGVKDTQYF.

The CDR3 protein is CAINTKTSGRSNTGELFF. CDR3 in DNA: TGTGCCATCAACACCAAGACTAGCGGGAGGTCAAACACCGGGGAGCTGTTTTTT. The chain is built from TRBV10-3 and TRBJ2-2; 13 nucleotides match TRBD2. V trimming: 7 bases; J trimming: 2 bases; junction bases outside the gene matches: 10. CDR3 length: 18 amino acids. In germline, CDR1 is ENHRY, CDR2 SYGVKD.

This chain joins TRBV2 and TRBJ1-1; weak D call: TRBD1 (6 bases). This CDR3 has 14 amino acids. Germline V gene data show CDR1 as SNHLY and CDR2 as FYNNEI. The V end was cut by 4 bases, the J end by 6 bases, with 15 bases between. CDR3 DNA: TGTGCCAGCAGTGTGGGAGGGGGGCTCTCTGAAGCTTTCTTT. Translation gives CASSVGGGLSEAFF. Full variable domain (remainder filled in from reference TRBV2 and TRBJ1-1): EPEVTQTPSHQVTQMGQEVILRCVPISNHLYFYWYRQILGQKVEFLVSFYNNEISEKSEIFDDQFSVERPDGSNFTLKIRSTKLEDSAMYFCASSVGGGLSEAFFGQGTRLTVV.

Regarding this clone: This same CDR3 is encoded by further DNA sequences in the sample. This chain uses TRBV5-1 with TRBJ2-2, with 7 bases fitting TRBD1. Trimming removed 5 bases from V and 1 base from J; junction bases left unmatched: 5. This CDR3 region has 15 residues. The germline V gene has CDR1 SGHRS and CDR2 YFSETQ. The CDR3 DNA follows: TGCGCCAGCAGACCTTGGACAGGGAACACCGGGGAGCTGTTTTTT. Translated, it gives CASRPWTGNTGELFF.

This rearrangement joins TRBV5-6 to TRBJ2-7; 10 bases line up with TRBD2. V dropped 4 bases and J dropped 1; count of bases not matched to a gene: 5. The CDR3 is 15 residues long. Germline-derived CDR1 and CDR2 are SGHDT and YYEEEE. DNA of the CDR3: TGTGCCAGCAGCCCTCTAGCGGGAGAGTCCTACGAGCAGTACTTC. Translation gives CASSPLAGESYEQYF.

A note on this clone: Additional DNA sequences in this sample encode the identical CDR3. J is TRBJ2-7 and V is TRBV30; D gene ambiguous. Germline assignment: CDR1 GTSNPN and CDR2 SVGIG (reference sequence). The V end lost 0 bases, the J end lost 2 bases, and 20 bases lay between the germline ends. The CDR3 extends over 17 amino acids. In DNA form, the CDR3 reads TGTGCCTGGAGTGTACCCCCCCGACTCTCCCGGACCTACGAGCAGTACTTC. This encodes CAWSVPPRLSRTYEQYF.

The chain has TRBV5-1 and TRBJ2-7; TRBD2 agrees at 12 bases. V was clipped by 0 bases and J by 3 bases; unmatched bases: 4. This CDR3 contains 16 residues. Germline CDR1 reads SGHRS; CDR2 reads YFSETQ. The CDR3 is CASSLGQTSGGYEQYF. CDR3 nucleotide sequence: TGCGCCAGCAGCTTGGGCCAGACTAGCGGGGGCTACGAGCAGTACTTC.

The chain combines TRBV2 with TRBJ2-5; 8 bases are a match to TRBD2. Unmatched junction bases numbered 5, after V lost 9 bases and J lost 5 bases. The CDR3 runs 12 residues. The V gene's germline CDR1 is SNHLY and CDR2 FYNNEI. CDR3 DNA sequence: TGTGCCAGAGCGGGAGTTGGGGAGACCCAGTACTTC. Its translation is CARAGVGETQYF.

The chain links TRBV1 to TRBJ2-3; the DNA was not compared with TRBD2, the D call given in the table. TRBV1 is described as a pseudogene. The CDR3 has 17 amino acids. The CDR3 loop is CTSSQTTSGGVTDTQYF. The CDR3 DNA sequence: TGCACCAGCAGCCAAACTACTAGCGGGGGAGTCACAGATACGCAGTATTTT.

This sequence joins TRBV29-1 and TRBJ2-1; 8 nucleotides line up with TRBD2. Germline values: CDR1 SQVTM, CDR2 ANQGSEA. V was pared by 7 bases and J by 3 bases, with 8 bases of the junction left unmatched. The CDR3 runs to 14 residues. The CDR3 reads CSAERLAGYNEQFF. The CDR3, as DNA: TGCAGCGCCGAACGGCTAGCGGGCTACAATGAGCAGTTCTTC.

The chain joins TRBV6-1 to TRBJ2-7; TRBD2 might be the D (6 bases). The CDR3 loop spans 13 amino acids. With 3 bases removed from V and 2 bases from J, the gap between germline ends came to 8 bases. In germline, CDR1 is MNHNS, CDR2 SASEGT. The CDR3 here is CASSDAGPYEQYF. The CDR3 DNA reads as TGTGCCAGCAGTGATGCGGGGCCCTACGAGCAGTACTTC.

The chain carries TRBV6-6 and TRBJ1-2; 8 bases align to TRBD1. Germline-derived CDR1 and CDR2 are MNHNY and SVGAGI (reference sequence). Trimming took 0 bases from V and 8 from J; bases not matched to a gene: 8. CDR3 length: 15 amino acids. The chain's CDR3 is CASSYSLGQERGYTF. The CDR3 DNA sequence: TGTGCCAGCAGTTACTCGTTGGGACAGGAGAGAGGCTACACCTTC.

This clone was recorded once. V is TRBV6-5 and J is TRBJ1-2; a possible D gene is TRBD1 (6 bases). V lost 6 bases, J lost 4 bases, and 18 bases lay in between. The CDR3 sequence is 15 residues long. Germline CDR1 is MNHEY and CDR2 is SVGAGI. The CDR3 region is CASRPHREGGYGYTF. The DNA of the CDR3 is TGTGCCAGCAGACCACACAGGGAGGGGGGCTATGGCTACACCTTC.

A single count supports this clone. This chain connects TRBV7-3 to TRBJ2-3, with 7 bases lining up with TRBD2. Germline trimming cut 1 base from V and 0 bases from J; bases unmatched to any gene: 7. CDR1 SGHTA and CDR2 FQGTGA come from the germline V gene. CDR3 length: 17 residues. In nucleotides, the CDR3 is TGTGCCAGCAGCTTAAACGGCGGGGGAGGGAGCACAGATACGCAGTATTTT. Its protein product is CASSLNGGGGSTDTQYF. The variable domain in full, with the rest retrieved from reference TRBV7-3 and TRBJ2-3, is GAGVSQTPSNKVTEKGKYVELRCDPISGHTALYWYRQSLGQGPEFLIYFQGTGAADDSGLPNDRFFAVRPEGSVSTLKIQRTERGDSAVYLCASSLNGGGGSTDTQYFGPGTRLTVL.

V gene TRBV6-1 combines with J gene TRBJ2-7; 11 bases match TRBD1. J gave up 1 base and V 7 bases, and 6 bases lay outside the gene matches. The CDR3 runs to 15 residues. Germline V CDR1 and CDR2: MNHNS, SASEGT. The CDR3 DNA sequence: TGTGCCAGCACCGCCGGGACAGGGGGTTCCTACGAGCAGTACTTC. This encodes CASTAGTGGSYEQYF.

This clone is a singleton in its sample. The V call is TRBV6-5, the J call TRBJ2-4; possibly TRBD1 for D (6 bases). Germline values: CDR1 MNHEY, CDR2 SVGAGI. Deletions cut 6 bases from V and 0 bases from J, with 9 bases between. This CDR3 region has 14 residues. The CDR3 sequence is CASRRGGAKNIQYF. The CDR3 bases are TGTGCCAGCAGGAGAGGGGGAGCCAAAAACATTCAGTACTTC.

The chain recombines TRBV2 with TRBJ2-1; D unclear. This CDR3 is built from 13 residues. Germline loops: CDR1 SNHLY, CDR2 FYNNEI. Between the trimmed V and J ends, which lost 7 bases and 8 bases, there was a span of 15 bases. The chain's CDR3 is CASKEFIGHEQFF. In DNA form, the CDR3 reads TGTGCCAGCAAGGAGTTCATCGGCCATGAGCAGTTCTTC.